Below are 30 T cell receptor beta chains sequenced from a single sample in a study of CD8 T cells in ankylosing spondylitis. A single record per CDR3 protein comes from TCRdb applying MiXCR to the 5' RACE reads. This repertoire shows about 52,000 distinct CDR3 sequences, roughly 7.4% found once; its top ten account for around 8.5%. Sequencing was performed on blood, either unsorted or a sorted T cell fraction (not recorded which). The receptors were gathered from a female donor with ankylosing spondylitis or in good health (not recorded which).

This clonotype has a count of ten or more. The chain is built from TRBV20-1 and TRBJ2-5; 10 bases align to TRBD2. With 5 bases clipped from V and 13 bases from J, the junction kept 7 bases outside the gene matches. CDR1 is DFQATT and CDR2 is SNEGSKA in the germline V gene (reference sequence). The CDR3 contains 11 residues. CDR3 nucleotides: TGCAGTGCTGCTAGTAGCGGGGGGAGGTACTTC. Encoded protein: CSAASSGGRYF.

CDR3 residues: CASSQEKGRGYGYTF. The CDR3 region has the DNA TGTGCCAGCAGCCAAGAAAAAGGCAGGGGCTATGGCTACACCTTC. J is TRBJ1-2 and V is TRBV3-1; possibly TRBD1 for D (6 bases). The germline V gene encodes CDR1 LGHDT and CDR2 YNNKEL (reference sequence). This CDR3 region has 15 residues. The V end was cut by 0 bases, the J end by 4 bases, with 12 bases between.

The sample holds many counts of this clonotype. The chain couples TRBV28 to TRBJ1-2, with no clear D. The CDR3 is 14 amino acids. The germline V and J ends were trimmed by 3 bases and 8 bases, with 16 bases remaining between them. Germline CDR1 MDHEN, CDR2 SYDVKM. The CDR3: CASSFVPTAKGYTF. CDR3 nucleotide sequence: TGTGCCAGCAGTTTTGTCCCGACCGCGAAAGGCTACACCTTC.

This clonotype was recorded at least ten times. A read error may account for a junction end that differs from germline. The chain recombines TRBV5-1 with TRBJ1-1, with 9 bases identical to TRBD1. This CDR3 has 12 amino acids. Germline-derived CDR1 and CDR2 are SGHRS and YFSETQ. The CDR3 loop is CASSVDRGKEVF. The CDR3 DNA is TGCGCCAGCAGCGTGGACAGGGGAAAAGAAGTCTTT.

This clonotype has a count of ten or more. This rearrangement joins TRBV5-1 to TRBJ2-1; perhaps TRBD2 as D (5 bases). V lost 0 bases and J 9 bases, leaving 16 bases between the germline ends. The CDR3 totals 15 residues. Germline V CDR1 and CDR2: SGHRS, YFSETQ. CDR3 bases: TGCGCCAGCAGCTTGGGACTATCTCCCCGGGGTGAGCAGTTCTTC. It yields the protein CASSLGLSPRGEQFF. Full variable domain (remainder filled in from reference TRBV5-1 and TRBJ2-1): KAGVTQTPRYLIKTRGQQVTLSCSPISGHRSVSWYQQTPGQGLQFLFEYFSETQRNKGNFPGRFSGRQFSNSRSEMNVSTLELGDSALYLCASSLGLSPRGEQFFGPGTRLTVL.

This clonotype has at least ten counts. The V call is TRBV29-1, the J call TRBJ1-3, with D possibly being TRBD1 (6 bases). V was shortened by 3 bases and J by 8 bases, with 11 bases between the two germline ends. In germline, CDR1 is SQVTM, CDR2 ANQGSEA. The CDR3 runs to 12 residues. CDR3 sequence: CSVESGADTIYF. DNA for the CDR3: TGCAGCGTTGAGTCAGGGGCAGACACCATATATTTT.

This clonotype has a count of ten or more. The chain is built from TRBV12-3 or TRBV12-4 and TRBJ1-1, with unresolved D. The length of the CDR3 is 13 residues. V lost 2 bases, J lost 6 bases, and 10 bases lay in between. The CDR3 region is CASSLSVNAEAFF. CDR3 DNA sequence: TGTGCCAGCAGTTTATCTGTCAACGCTGAAGCTTTCTTT.

In this sample, this clonotype turned up many times. V usage is TRBV24-1 and J usage is TRBJ2-2; D uncertain. The V end lost 4 bases, the J end lost 3 bases, and 5 bases lay between the germline ends. This CDR3 spans 13 amino acids. Germline V gene sequence: CDR1 KGHDR, CDR2 SFDVKD. CDR3 protein: CATSETYTGELFF. The DNA of the CDR3 is TGTGCCACCAGTGAGACTTACACCGGGGAGCTGTTTTTT.

This clonotype was counted many times. The genes are TRBV7-6 and TRBJ2-5; D ambiguous. Between the trimmed V and J ends, which lost 0 bases and 5 bases, there was a span of 7 bases. The germline V gene encodes CDR1 SGHVS and CDR2 FNYEAQ. This CDR3 is built from 13 residues. Here the CDR3 reads CASSLAFSETQYF. The CDR3 DNA sequence: TGTGCCAGCAGCTTAGCCTTTTCGGAGACCCAGTACTTC.

This clonotype came up many times. V usage is TRBV5-6 and J usage is TRBJ1-5, with unresolved D. The CDR3 is made up of 15 amino acids. CDR1 is SGHDT, CDR2 YYEEEE, per germline. V was pared by 0 bases and J by 0 bases, with 7 bases between. The CDR3 region has the DNA TGTGCCAGCAGCTTGGGACGGTATAGCAATCAGCCCCAGCATTTT. Its translation: CASSLGRYSNQPQHF.

Notes on this clonotype: Since a much larger clone is just one base distant, this may be a read error. The rearrangement uses TRBV7-9 and TRBJ2-7; D remains unclear. V was shortened by 5 bases and J by 3 bases, with 11 bases between the two germline ends. CDR3 length: 13 residues. Germline assignment: CDR1 SEHNR and CDR2 FQNEAQ (reference sequence). The CDR3 DNA follows: TGTGCCAGCAGCCTCGGGCCATTCTACGAGCAGTACGTC. Its protein is CASSLGPFYEQYV.

This clonotype came up many times. This chain uses TRBV18 with TRBJ2-5, with 7 bases that match TRBD2. CDR3 length equals 17 residues. Trimming took 1 base from V and 2 from J; bases not matched to a gene: 10. Germline CDR1 and CDR2: KGHSH and LQKENI. CDR3 DNA: TGTGCCAGCTCACCACTGCTCCGCGGGGGTGATCAAGAGACCCAGTACTTC. Encoded protein: CASSPLLRGGDQETQYF. Supplemented by reference TRBV18 and TRBJ2-5, the full variable domain reads NAGVMQNPRHLVRRRGQEARLRCSPMKGHSHVYWYRQLPEEGLKFMVYLQKENIIDESGMPKERFSAEFPKEGPSILRIQQVVRGDSAAYFCASSPLLRGGDQETQYFGPGTRLLVL.

Many counts were recorded for this clonotype. The rearrangement joins TRBV6-5 to TRBJ2-1; no reliable D call. This CDR3 comprises 11 residues. Deletions cut 8 bases from V and 6 bases from J, with 8 bases between. The germline CDR1 and CDR2 sequences are MNHEY and SVGAGI. Here the CDR3 reads CASGVSNEQFF. CDR3 DNA sequence: TGTGCCAGCGGGGTCTCCAATGAGCAGTTCTTC.

Ten or more counts support this clonotype. This chain uses TRBV5-6 with TRBJ1-1; 12 bases agree with TRBD1. The V segment lost 4 bases and the J segment 11 bases; nucleotides outside the gene matches: 6. This CDR3 spans 13 amino acids. Germline assignment: CDR1 SGHDT and CDR2 YYEEEE. For the CDR3, the DNA is TGTGCCAGCAGCCCCCGGGACAGGGGGCTGGCTTTCTTT. Protein: CASSPRDRGLAFF.

This clonotype came up many times. This rearrangement joins TRBV30 to TRBJ2-1, with D unresolved. Germline CDR1 is GTSNPN and CDR2 is SVGIG (reference sequence). Trimming removed 5 bases at V and 5 bases at J, with 7 bases between. CDR3 length: 11 residues. As DNA, the CDR3 is TGTGCCTGGGGACCCAACAATGAGCAGTTCTTC. Its translation is CAWGPNNEQFF.

This clonotype was observed many times. The chain joins TRBV5-1 to TRBJ1-1; no clear D gene. Germline loops: CDR1 SGHRS, CDR2 YFSETQ. The CDR3 sequence is 14 residues long. The V gene lost 4 bases and the J gene lost 1 base, with 11 bases spanning the gap. Here the CDR3 DNA reads TGCGCCAGCAGCGAGAGGACGGCGAACACTGAAGCTTTCTTT. It yields the protein CASSERTANTEAFF.

This clonotype was recorded at least ten times. V and J are TRBV20-1 and TRBJ2-7; D remains unclear. The CDR3 spans 14 residues. Germline lookup yields CDR1 DFQATT and CDR2 SNEGSKA (reference sequence). Deletions cut 3 bases from V and 0 bases from J, with 12 bases between. This CDR3 reads CSASGPKSSYEQYF. CDR3 sequence (DNA): TGCAGTGCTAGTGGTCCGAAAAGCTCCTACGAGCAGTACTTC.

As to this clonotype: A much larger clone differs from this one at a single base, so this may be a read error. This chain uses TRBV5-4 with TRBJ1-2; D uncertain. The CDR3 extends over 18 amino acids. The germline V gene encodes CDR1 SGHNT and CDR2 YYREEE (reference sequence). The ends were cut back, 1 base at V and 2 bases at J, with 21 bases in the middle. The CDR3 here is CASSLSGGLGARNYGYTF. The CDR3 bases are TGTGCCAGCAGCTTGTCAGGAGGACTGGGCGCCCGAAACTATGGCTACACCTTC.

This clonotype was counted a few times. The chain employs TRBV20-1 and TRBJ2-3; 9 nucleotides match TRBD2. Germline CDR1 reads DFQATT; CDR2 reads SNEGSKA (reference sequence). Trimming took 0 bases from V and 2 from J; bases not matched to a gene: 12. The CDR3 length is 18 residues. The CDR3 DNA is TGCAGTGCTAGAGATCGTGAAGGGGCTAGCGGGACCACAGATACGCAGTATTTT. Translated: CSARDREGASGTTDTQYF.

This clonotype was seen ten or more times. The rearrangement links TRBV20-1 to TRBJ1-1; D perhaps matches TRBD1 (5 bases). The germline gives CDR1 DFQATT, CDR2 SNEGSKA (reference sequence). CDR3 length equals 13 residues. V lost 7 bases to trimming and J lost 0 bases, with 12 bases between them. This CDR3 is CSGTGEMNTEAFF. In DNA form, the CDR3 reads TGCAGTGGAACGGGGGAAATGAACACTGAAGCTTTCTTT.

Of note for this clonotype: This could be a read error, since a much larger clone is one nucleotide away. This chain joins TRBV6-6 and TRBJ1-1; D not resolved. Germline CDR1 reads MNHNY; CDR2 reads SVGAGI (reference sequence). This CDR3 comprises 12 residues. The CDR3 sequence is CAIRRTNIEAFF. The CDR3 nucleotides are TGTGCCATTCGACGGACCAACATTGAAGCTTTCTTT.

The V call is TRBV5-6, the J call TRBJ1-1, with D unclear. The CDR3 loop spans 16 amino acids. Deletions cut 4 bases from V and 1 base from J, with 17 bases between. CDR1 SGHDT and CDR2 YYEEEE come from the germline V gene. Here the CDR3 DNA reads TGTGCCAGCAGCCCCGTCCTCCACAGCCCGAACACTGAAGCTTTCTTT. Protein: CASSPVLHSPNTEAFF. The full variable domain, completed using reference TRBV5-6 and TRBJ1-1, is DAGVTQSPTHLIKTRGQQVTLRCSPKSGHDTVSWYQQALGQGPQFIFQYYEEEERQRGNFPDRFSGHQFPNYSSELNVNALLLGDSALYLCASSPVLHSPNTEAFFGQGTRLTVV.

There are many counts of this clonotype. The V and J genes are TRBV5-1 and TRBJ1-5, with TRBD1 matching 8 bases. Looked up from germline, CDR1 is SGHRS and CDR2 is YFSETQ. Trimming removed 0 bases from V and 5 bases from J; junction bases left unmatched: 4. The CDR3 extends over 15 amino acids. The DNA of the CDR3 is TGCGCCAGCAGCTTGGCAGGGGGCGCTTATCAGCCCCAGCATTTT. Translating gives CASSLAGGAYQPQHF.

This clonotype was observed at least ten times. The chain is built from TRBV4-1 and TRBJ1-4; a weak D match, TRBD1 (5 bases). Trimming removed 1 base from V and 5 bases from J, with 11 bases in between. The CDR3 length is 15 residues. CDR1 is MGHRA, CDR2 YSYEKL, per germline. The CDR3 DNA reads TGCGCCAGCAGCCAAGTCGCAGGGTCCAATGAAAAACTGTTTTTT. Encoded protein: CASSQVAGSNEKLFF.

This clonotype occurred a few times. This chain joins TRBV7-2 and TRBJ1-5; tentative D call: TRBD1 (6 bases). The CDR3 covers 14 residues. Trimming left V 6 bases short and J 3 bases short, with 12 bases between. The germline V gene encodes CDR1 SGHTA and CDR2 FQGNSA. DNA for the CDR3: TGTGCCAGCAGGGACAGCGGGTTCAATCAGCCCCAGCATTTT. This gives the protein CASRDSGFNQPQHF.

The chain couples TRBV20-1 to TRBJ1-2; D gene unclear. The CDR3 runs to 14 residues. Trimming cost V 3 bases and J 1 base, with 12 bases left between them. The germline V gene has CDR1 DFQATT and CDR2 SNEGSKA (reference sequence). The CDR3 region is CSASWGHFNYGYTF. For the CDR3, the DNA is TGCAGTGCTAGCTGGGGTCACTTTAACTATGGCTACACCTTC.

Of note for this clonotype: At one end, the junction sequence differs from germline, possibly due to a read error. This rearrangement joins TRBV3-1 to TRBJ2-1; tentative D call: TRBD2 (5 bases). The V gene's germline CDR1 is LGHDT and CDR2 YNNKEL (reference sequence). This CDR3 contains 15 residues. The CDR3 DNA sequence: TGTGCCTGCAGCAAACCGGTCCCCGGGAACAATGAGCAGTTCTTC. As protein: CACSKPVPGNNEQFF.

This clonotype was counted many times. The V and J genes are TRBV9 and TRBJ2-1; TRBD2 matches at 10 bases. Germline V gives CDR1 SGDLS, CDR2 YYNGEE. This CDR3 is built from 15 residues. The J segment lost 0 bases and the V segment lost 3 bases, leaving 0 bases of the junction unmatched. CDR3 protein: CASSERGGSYNEQFF. CDR3 bases: TGTGCCAGCAGCGAGCGGGGGGGCTCCTACAATGAGCAGTTCTTC.

This clonotype was recorded many times. The genes are TRBV20-1 and TRBJ2-1; D may be TRBD2 (6 bases). This CDR3 region has 15 residues. V lost 4 bases to trimming and J lost 4 bases, with 17 bases between them. Germline assignment: CDR1 DFQATT and CDR2 SNEGSKA (reference sequence). The chain's CDR3 is CSATYGGAGYNEQFF. DNA for the CDR3: TGCAGTGCTACCTATGGAGGGGCCGGGTACAATGAGCAGTTCTTC.

There are many counts of this clonotype. The chain recombines TRBV20-1 with TRBJ2-3; 8 bases agree with TRBD2. The germline V gene encodes CDR1 DFQATT and CDR2 SNEGSKA (reference sequence). This CDR3 comprises 15 residues. The junction had 7 bases not matched to a gene; V was cut back by 3 bases and J by 2 bases. DNA of the CDR3: TGCAGTGCTAGGAGGGCGGGGGGATTCACAGATACGCAGTATTTT. Translation: CSARRAGGFTDTQYF.